The 17 T cell receptor beta chains below come from one sample, sequenced in a study of blood T cell repertoires in COVID-19. Repertoires were generated with immunoSEQ multiplex PCR, while TCRdb's copy carries only in-frame clones and drops some. The table includes roughly 34,000 clones, 87% detected once. The sequencing input was peripheral blood. The receptors stem from a man older than 75 with active COVID-19.

V usage is TRBV18 and J usage is TRBJ2-7; possible D gene TRBD2, 5 bases. With 5 bases removed from V and 2 bases from J, the gap between germline ends came to 13 bases. Germline CDR1 and CDR2: KGHSH and LQKENI. This CDR3 has 14 residues. In DNA, the CDR3 is TGTGCCAGCTCATTAGGACTGACAACCTACGAGCAGTACTTC. Its translation: CASSLGLTTYEQYF. The full variable domain, its missing parts supplied by reference TRBV18 and TRBJ2-7, is NAGVMQNPRHLVRRRGQEARLRCSPMKGHSHVYWYRQLPEEGLKFMVYLQKENIIDESGMPKERFSAEFPKEGPSILRIQQVVRGDSAAYFCASSLGLTTYEQYFGPGTRLTVT.

The chain is built from TRBV11-3 and TRBJ1-1; maybe TRBD1 (5 bases). The CDR3 length is 15 residues. Germline values: CDR1 SGHNT, CDR2 YENEEA. Trimming removed 0 bases from V and 3 bases from J, with 11 bases in between. Here the CDR3 reads CASSLDGEGDTEAFF. DNA of the CDR3: TGTGCCAGCAGCTTAGACGGAGAAGGGGACACTGAAGCTTTCTTT.

This rearrangement joins TRBV11-3 to TRBJ2-1; 9 positions agree with TRBD2. Germline lookup yields CDR1 SGHNT and CDR2 YENEEA. The junction had 1 base not matched to a gene; V was cut back by 0 bases and J by 1 base. CDR3 length: 16 amino acids. CDR3 DNA sequence: TGTGCCAGCAGCTTAGAGGGACTAGCATCCTACAATGAGCAGTTCTTC. Translation gives CASSLEGLASYNEQFF.

This clone showed up just once. The chain carries TRBV29-1 and TRBJ2-7; D uncertain. CDR3 length: 9 amino acids. Germline-derived CDR1 and CDR2 are SQVTM and ANQGSEA. The ends were cut back, 6 bases at V and 3 bases at J, with 3 bases in the middle. CDR3: CSVLYEQYF. The CDR3 DNA reads as TGCAGCGTACTCTACGAGCAGTACTTC.

This chain uses TRBV24-1 with TRBJ2-7, with 9 bases fitting TRBD1. Germline V gene data show CDR1 as KGHDR and CDR2 as SFDVKD. Losses at the gene ends were 5 bases for V and 2 bases for J; bases not matched to a gene: 9. This CDR3 contains 16 residues. The CDR3 DNA reads TGTGCCACCAGTGCCCTCCCGGGACAGGGCCCCTACGAGCAGTACTTC. Protein: CATSALPGQGPYEQYF.

V gene TRBV18 combines with J gene TRBJ2-2; 7 bases fit TRBD1. The germline gives CDR1 KGHSH, CDR2 LQKENI. V shed 4 bases, J shed 7 bases, and the junction held 6 bases outside the gene matches. CDR3 length equals 14 residues. The CDR3 DNA sequence: TGTGCCAGCTCACGTACAGGGGTCGGCGGGGAGCTGTTTTTT. This sequence encodes CASSRTGVGGELFF.

The chain employs TRBV13 and TRBJ1-2; D perhaps matches TRBD1 (5 bases). Germline loops: CDR1 PRHDT, CDR2 FYEKMQ (reference sequence). This CDR3 contains 15 residues. Trimming removed 5 bases at V and 2 bases at J, with 15 bases between. The CDR3, as DNA: TGTGCCAGCAGCCCCTGGGGCAGGCAAAACTATGGCTACACCTTC. Translation gives CASSPWGRQNYGYTF.

This clone showed up just once. J is TRBJ1-2 and V is TRBV28; D unclear. The CDR3 runs to 12 residues. The germline CDR1 and CDR2 sequences are MDHEN and SYDVKM. V lost 4 bases and J lost 8, with 11 bases in between. The CDR3 here is CASSSGVRGYTF. The CDR3 bases are TGTGCCAGCAGTTCCGGTGTCCGGGGCTACACCTTC.

The genes are TRBV7-6 and TRBJ2-1; TRBD2 agrees at 11 bases. This CDR3 has 18 amino acids. Trimming took 5 bases from V and 2 from J; bases not matched to a gene: 11. Germline V CDR1 and CDR2: SGHVS, FNYEAQ. This CDR3 is CASSRTATSGRAYNEQFF. The CDR3 DNA sequence: TGTGCCAGCAGCCGGACAGCTACTAGCGGGAGAGCCTACAATGAGCAGTTCTTC.

This clone was picked up one time. In nucleotides, the CDR3 is TGTGCCAGCAGCTCCCTTCTAGCGGGAGATCGGTATACGCAGTATTTT. The encoded protein is CASSSLLAGDRYTQYF. The rearrangement links TRBV3-1 (or the pseudogene TRBV3-2) to TRBJ2-3, with TRBD2 matching over 10 bases. V gave up 5 bases and J gave up 7 bases; unmatched junction bases: 12. The CDR3 is 16 residues long. Germline V gene lookup returns CDR1 LGHDT and CDR2 YNNKEL (reference sequence).

This clone was seen only a few times. The rearrangement uses TRBV27 and TRBJ1-5, with a tentative D call TRBD1 (5 bases). Germline V gene data show CDR1 as MNHEY and CDR2 as SMNVEV (reference sequence). The CDR3 has 14 amino acids. V gave up 3 bases and J gave up 3 bases, with 9 bases separating them. CDR3 sequence reads: CASSLRGINQPQHF. CDR3 nucleotide sequence: TGTGCCAGCAGTTTGCGGGGGATCAATCAGCCCCAGCATTTT.

The chain uses TRBV20-1 and TRBJ1-1; D uncertain. Per the germline V gene, CDR1 is DFQATT and CDR2 is SNEGSKA (reference sequence). V lost 3 bases, J lost 8 bases, and 10 bases lay in between. This CDR3 contains 11 residues. CDR3 bases: TGCAGTGCTAGGTTCGGCAGGGAAGCTTTCTTT. Translated: CSARFGREAFF.

The J gene is TRBJ1-4, the V gene TRBV27; 10 bases align to TRBD1. Losses at the gene ends were 6 bases for V and 8 bases for J; bases not matched to a gene: 6. CDR3 length: 14 amino acids. Germline V CDR1 and CDR2: MNHEY, SMNVEV (reference sequence). CDR3: CASRQGQGTEKLFF. The CDR3 DNA sequence: TGTGCCAGCAGACAGGGACAGGGGACCGAAAAACTGTTTTTT.

The chain couples TRBV4-1 to TRBJ2-5; D perhaps matches TRBD2 (5 bases). V was clipped by 2 bases and J by 0 bases, with 7 bases between them. The germline V gene has CDR1 MGHRA and CDR2 YSYEKL. The CDR3 consists of 14 residues. CDR3 nucleotide sequence: TGCGCCAGCAGCCAAACAGCGGACCAAGAGACCCAGTACTTC. Its translation is CASSQTADQETQYF.

The chain uses TRBV9 and TRBJ2-5; 8 bases fit TRBD2. The CDR3 loop spans 15 amino acids. Germline V gives CDR1 SGDLS, CDR2 YYNGEE. V gave up 4 bases and J gave up 7 bases; unmatched junction bases: 12. CDR3 sequence: CASSPPGLGTATQYF. CDR3 sequence (DNA): TGTGCCAGCAGCCCTCCGGGACTAGGGACTGCGACCCAGTACTTC.

The chain has TRBV6-2 or TRBV6-3 and TRBJ2-7; the D gene is possibly TRBD1 (6 bases). This CDR3 is 14 amino acids long. Germline CDR1 is MNHEY and CDR2 is SVGEGT. V lost 2 bases, J lost 4 bases, and 12 bases lay in between. The CDR3 bases are TGTGCCAGCAGTTACGGCAGGGGTCCGTACGAGCAGTACTTC. This gives the protein CASSYGRGPYEQYF.

V usage is TRBV5-6 and J usage is TRBJ2-7, with TRBD2 matching 8 bases. This CDR3 region has 14 residues. V lost 0 bases to trimming and J lost 7 bases; unmatched junction nucleotides: 6. Per germline, CDR1 SGHDT and CDR2 YYEEEE. CDR3: CASSLAGGEMEQYF. Here the CDR3 DNA reads TGTGCCAGCAGCTTGGCGGGGGGGGAGATGGAGCAGTACTTC.